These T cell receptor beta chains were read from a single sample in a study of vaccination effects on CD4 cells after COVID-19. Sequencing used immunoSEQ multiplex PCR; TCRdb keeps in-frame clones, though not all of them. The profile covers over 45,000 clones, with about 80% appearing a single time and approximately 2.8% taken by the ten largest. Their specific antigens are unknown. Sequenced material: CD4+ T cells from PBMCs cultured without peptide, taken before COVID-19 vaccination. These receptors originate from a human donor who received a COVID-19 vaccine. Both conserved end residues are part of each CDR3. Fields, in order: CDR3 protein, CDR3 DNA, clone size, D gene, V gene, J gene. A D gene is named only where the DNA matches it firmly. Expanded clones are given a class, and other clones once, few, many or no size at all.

CDR3 protein: CASGPDRGGNQPQHF
CDR3 DNA: TGTGCTAGTGGCCCCGACAGGGGCGGCAATCAGCCCCAGCATTTT
clone size: -
D gene: TRBD1
V gene: TRBV12-5
J gene: TRBJ1-5

CDR3 protein: CASSLMGDGGREQFF
CDR3 DNA: TGTGCCAGCAGTTTGATGGGTGACGGCGGGCGAGAGCAGTTCTTC
clone size: -
D gene: -
V gene: TRBV28
J gene: TRBJ2-1

CDR3 protein: CAISPRGAFTGELFF
CDR3 DNA: TGTGCCATCAGTCCGAGGGGGGCGTTCACCGGGGAGCTGTTTTTT
clone size: few
D gene: -
V gene: TRBV10-3
J gene: TRBJ2-2

CDR3 protein: CASRVRDTLNSPLHF
CDR3 DNA: TGTGCCAGCAGAGTCCGGGACACACTAAACTCACCCCTCCACTTT
clone size: -
D gene: -
V gene: TRBV2
J gene: TRBJ1-6

CDR3 protein: CASSVGSRGERETQYF
CDR3 DNA: TGTGCCAGCAGCGTTGGGTCTCGCGGGGAACGGGAGACCCAGTACTTC
clone size: -
D gene: -
V gene: TRBV9
J gene: TRBJ2-5

CDR3 protein: CASSFGPYGYTF
CDR3 DNA: TGTGCCAGCAGTTTCGGGCCATATGGCTACACCTTC
clone size: -
D gene: -
V gene: TRBV2
J gene: TRBJ1-2

CDR3 protein: CASRGGGVHYGYTF
CDR3 DNA: TGTGCCAGCAGAGGGGGGGGTGTACACTATGGCTACACCTTC
clone size: -
D gene: -
V gene: TRBV2
J gene: TRBJ1-2

CDR3 protein: CASSYGRSNTDTQYF
CDR3 DNA: TGTGCCAGCAGCTATGGACGGTCCAACACAGATACGCAGTATTTT
clone size: -
D gene: -
V gene: TRBV7-9
J gene: TRBJ2-3

CDR3 protein: CASNSGGITDTQYF
CDR3 DNA: TGTGCCAGCAACAGTGGGGGGATCACAGATACGCAGTATTTT
clone size: -
D gene: -
V gene: TRBV2
J gene: TRBJ2-3

CDR3 protein: CATRIRGQRFNYGYTF
CDR3 DNA: TGTGCCACCAGGATTCGCGGACAGCGATTTAACTATGGCTACACCTTC
clone size: -
D gene: -
V gene: TRBV24-1
J gene: TRBJ1-2